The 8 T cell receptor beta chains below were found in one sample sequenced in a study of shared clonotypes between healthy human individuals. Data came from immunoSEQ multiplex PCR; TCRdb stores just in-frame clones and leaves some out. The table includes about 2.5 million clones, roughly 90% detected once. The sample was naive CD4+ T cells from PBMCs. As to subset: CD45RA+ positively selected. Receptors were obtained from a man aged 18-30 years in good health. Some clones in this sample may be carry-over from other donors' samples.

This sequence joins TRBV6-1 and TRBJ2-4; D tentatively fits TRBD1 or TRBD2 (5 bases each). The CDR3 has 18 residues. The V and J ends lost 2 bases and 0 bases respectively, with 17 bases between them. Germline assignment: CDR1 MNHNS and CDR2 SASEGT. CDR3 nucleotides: TGTGCCAGCAGTGAAAAGTTCTCGGGACCTCTAGCCAAAAACATTCAGTACTTC. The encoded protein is CASSEKFSGPLAKNIQYF.

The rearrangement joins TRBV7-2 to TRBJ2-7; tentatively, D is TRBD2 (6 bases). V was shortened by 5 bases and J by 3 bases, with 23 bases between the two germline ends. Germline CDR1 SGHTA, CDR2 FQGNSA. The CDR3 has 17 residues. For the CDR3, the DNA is TGTGCCAGCAGCATACGCGGGGAGTCCGCCAGTTTCTACGAGCAGTACTTC. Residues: CASSIRGESASFYEQYF.

The CDR3 reads CASSATGIYEQYF. The CDR3 DNA reads as TGCGCCAGCAGCGCTACAGGGATCTACGAGCAGTACTTC. V and J are TRBV5-1 and TRBJ2-7, with a weak D call TRBD1 (6 bases). Deletions cut 4 bases from V and 3 bases from J, with 11 bases between. The CDR3 runs 13 residues. The V gene's germline CDR1 is SGHRS and CDR2 YFSETQ.

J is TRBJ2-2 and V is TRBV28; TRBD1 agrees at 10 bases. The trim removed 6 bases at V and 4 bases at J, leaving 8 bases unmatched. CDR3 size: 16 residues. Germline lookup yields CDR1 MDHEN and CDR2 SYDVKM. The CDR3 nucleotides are TGTGCCAGCAGAGGGCGGGGACAGGGGTTCACCGGGGAGCTGTTTTTT. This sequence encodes CASRGRGQGFTGELFF.

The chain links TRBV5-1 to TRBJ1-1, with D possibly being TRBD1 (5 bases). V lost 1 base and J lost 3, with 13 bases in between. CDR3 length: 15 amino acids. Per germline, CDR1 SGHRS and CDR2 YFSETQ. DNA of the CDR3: TGCGCCAGCAGCTTGAGGGGAATAAGGGACACTGAAGCTTTCTTT. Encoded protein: CASSLRGIRDTEAFF.

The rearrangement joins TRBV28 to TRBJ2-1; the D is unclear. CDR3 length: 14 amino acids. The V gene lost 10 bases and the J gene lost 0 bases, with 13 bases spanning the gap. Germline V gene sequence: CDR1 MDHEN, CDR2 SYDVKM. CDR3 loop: CATTPGDSYNEQFF. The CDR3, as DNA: TGTGCCACCACCCCGGGCGACTCCTACAATGAGCAGTTCTTC. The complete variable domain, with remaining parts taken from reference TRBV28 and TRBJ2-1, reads DVKVTQSSRYLVKRTGEKVFLECVQDMDHENMFWYRQDPGLGLRLIYFSYDVKMKEKGDIPEGYSVSREKKERFSLILESASTNQTSMYLCATTPGDSYNEQFFGPGTRLTVL.

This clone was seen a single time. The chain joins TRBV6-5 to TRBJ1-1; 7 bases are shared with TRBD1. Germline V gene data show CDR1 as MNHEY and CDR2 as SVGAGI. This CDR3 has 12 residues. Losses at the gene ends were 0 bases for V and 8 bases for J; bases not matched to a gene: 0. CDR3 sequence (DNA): TGTGCCAGCAGTTACTCGGACAGGGAAGCTTTCTTT. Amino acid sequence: CASSYSDREAFF.

Here the CDR3 DNA reads TGTGCCAGCAGCGTAGGCTCGAGGACACCGAACACTGAAGCTTTCTTT. It is translated as CASSVGSRTPNTEAFF. V and J are TRBV9 and TRBJ1-1; D might be TRBD1 (5 bases). This CDR3 comprises 16 residues. V dropped 0 bases and J dropped 1 base, with 13 bases sitting between them. CDR1 and CDR2 from the germline V gene are SGDLS and YYNGEE.